One sample yielded the 25 T cell receptor beta chains listed below, sequenced in a study of control samples from healthy donors and cancer patients. Some clones are missing from TCRdb's copy, which holds only in-frame ones; the method was immunoSEQ multiplex PCR. This sample has roughly 120,000 clones, with approximately 87% found just once. The sequencing sample was made of PBMCs. These receptors all stem from a woman between 55 and 75 years old with lung cancer.

This clone was picked up one time. J is TRBJ1-4 and V is TRBV11-2; TRBD1 agrees at 8 bases. CDR1 and CDR2 (germline): SGHAT, FQNNGV. The CDR3 runs 16 residues. V dropped 0 bases and J dropped 7; count of bases not matched to a gene: 7. The CDR3 loop is CASSLDRVTGAEKLFF. Written as DNA, the CDR3 is TGTGCCAGCAGCTTAGATCGGGTGACAGGGGCTGAAAAACTGTTTTTT.

V gene TRBV6-5 combines with J gene TRBJ1-1, with D possibly matching TRBD1 (5 bases). Germline values: CDR1 MNHEY, CDR2 SVGAGI. The CDR3 totals 13 residues. V lost 8 bases and J 4 bases, leaving 14 bases between the germline ends. The CDR3 sequence is CASVKIRATEAFF. The CDR3 DNA sequence: TGTGCCAGCGTAAAGATCAGGGCCACTGAAGCTTTCTTT.

The rearrangement joins TRBV7-9 to TRBJ1-1, with D perhaps TRBD1 (5 bases). The CDR3 covers 14 residues. Germline values: CDR1 SEHNR, CDR2 FQNEAQ (reference sequence). Between the trimmed V and J ends, which lost 8 bases and 2 bases, there was a span of 15 bases. The DNA of the CDR3 is TGTGCCAGCGGAGGGGCGGGAGGAAACACTGAAGCTTTCTTT. It codes for CASGGAGGNTEAFF.

The chain combines TRBV7-9 with TRBJ2-7; D is possibly TRBD1 (6 bases). The CDR3 is 13 residues long. Trimming shortened V by 7 bases and J by 6 bases, and 16 bases separated the two germline ends. Germline loops: CDR1 SEHNR, CDR2 FQNEAQ (reference sequence). The CDR3 region is CASTQWGRGEQYF. As DNA, the CDR3 is TGTGCCAGCACGCAATGGGGGCGCGGCGAGCAGTACTTC.

The gene calls are TRBV11-2 and TRBJ2-1, with D possibly matching TRBD1 (6 bases). V lost 1 base, J lost 6 bases, and 16 bases lay in between. The CDR3 has 16 residues. Per the germline V gene, CDR1 is SGHAT and CDR2 is FQNNGV. DNA for the CDR3: TGTGCCAGCAGCTTAGGTACAGGGCATTTTATCAATGAGCAGTTCTTC. This encodes CASSLGTGHFINEQFF. Full variable domain (outside the CDR3, taken from reference TRBV11-2 and TRBJ2-1): EAGVAQSPRYKIIEKRQSVAFWCNPISGHATLYWYQQILGQGPKLLIQFQNNGVVDDSQLPKDRFSAERLKGVDSTLKIQPAKLEDSAVYLCASSLGTGHFINEQFFGPGTRLTVL.

In this sample, this clone turned up a few times. The CDR3 loop reads CASSLGTGLNNSPLHF. The CDR3 DNA sequence: TGTGCCAGCAGCTTGGGGACAGGGTTAAATAATTCACCCCTCCACTTT. This rearrangement joins TRBV5-6 to TRBJ1-6; 8 bases fit TRBD1. J was trimmed by 5 bases and V by 0 bases; bases with no gene match: 4. Per germline, CDR1 SGHDT and CDR2 YYEEEE. The CDR3 has 16 residues. Variable domain in full (rest from reference TRBV5-6 and TRBJ1-6): DAGVTQSPTHLIKTRGQQVTLRCSPKSGHDTVSWYQQALGQGPQFIFQYYEEEERQRGNFPDRFSGHQFPNYSSELNVNALLLGDSALYLCASSLGTGLNNSPLHFGNGTRLTVT.

The chain links TRBV13 to TRBJ2-7; D remains ambiguous. Germline CDR1 is PRHDT and CDR2 is FYEKMQ (reference sequence). The CDR3 sequence is 13 residues long. V lost 0 bases to trimming and J lost 4 bases, with 7 bases between them. The CDR3 spells CASSLGLGYEQYF. The CDR3 DNA reads as TGTGCCAGCAGCTTAGGCCTTGGGTACGAGCAGTACTTC.

V and J are TRBV3-1 (or the pseudogene TRBV3-2) and TRBJ1-1; D unclear. Germline V lookup: CDR1 LGHDT, CDR2 YNNKEL (reference sequence). There are 14 residues in the CDR3. V lost 4 bases to trimming and J lost 3 bases, with 12 bases between them. The CDR3 sequence: CASSPGVRDTEAFF. The CDR3 region has the DNA TGTGCCAGCAGCCCCGGGGTCCGCGACACTGAAGCTTTCTTT.

This chain joins TRBV18 and TRBJ1-1; D unresolved. The CDR3 has 15 residues. CDR1 is KGHSH and CDR2 is LQKENI in the germline V gene. Trimming stripped 5 bases from V and 2 bases from J, with 15 bases between. Here the CDR3 reads CASSLQNSPNTEAFF. Here the CDR3 DNA reads TGTGCCAGCTCATTACAGAACTCCCCTAACACTGAAGCTTTCTTT. Combining the CDR3 with reference TRBV18 and TRBJ1-1 gives the whole variable domain NAGVMQNPRHLVRRRGQEARLRCSPMKGHSHVYWYRQLPEEGLKFMVYLQKENIIDESGMPKERFSAEFPKEGPSILRIQQVVRGDSAAYFCASSLQNSPNTEAFFGQGTRLTVV.

The CDR3 reads CASSLDHGTPNTEAFF. CDR3 DNA sequence: TGTGCCAGCAGCTTAGATCACGGGACACCAAACACTGAAGCTTTCTTT. This chain uses TRBV11-3 with TRBJ1-1; maybe TRBD1 (6 bases). CDR3 size: 16 residues. V was pared by 0 bases and J by 2 bases, with 13 bases between. Germline lookup yields CDR1 SGHNT and CDR2 YENEEA.

On this clone: A read error may account for a junction end that differs from germline. V usage is TRBV19 and J usage is TRBJ2-4; 12 nucleotides match TRBD1. Per the germline V gene, CDR1 is LNHDA and CDR2 is SQIVND (reference sequence). CDR3 length: 14 amino acids. DNA of the CDR3: TGTGCCAGTAGTAATTCCGGGACAGGGGGCGCGATCGGATTC. This codes for CASSNSGTGGAIGF.

This chain joins TRBV5-5 and TRBJ1-3; D gene ambiguous. The CDR3 extends over 12 amino acids. Trimming removed 3 bases at V and 3 bases at J, with 4 bases between. Germline loops: CDR1 SGHKS, CDR2 YYEKEE (reference sequence). Here the CDR3 DNA reads TGTGCCAGCAGCTCCCGTGGAAACACCATATATTTT. It is translated as CASSSRGNTIYF.

This chain joins TRBV9 and TRBJ2-7; 8 nucleotides line up with TRBD1. Germline trimming cut 4 bases from V and 4 bases from J; bases unmatched to any gene: 7. This CDR3 comprises 14 residues. Germline V gene data show CDR1 as SGDLS and CDR2 as YYNGEE. CDR3 in amino acids: CASSPRQGLYEQYF. CDR3 DNA: TGTGCCAGCAGCCCCCGACAGGGGCTTTACGAGCAGTACTTC. Using reference TRBV9 and TRBJ2-7 for the parts outside the CDR3, the full variable domain is DSGVTQTPKHLITATGQRVTLRCSPRSGDLSVYWYQQSLDQGLQFLIQYYNGEERAKGNILERFSAQQFPDLHSELNLSSLELGDSALYFCASSPRQGLYEQYFGPGTRLTVT.

This clone was recorded once. The chain combines TRBV2 with TRBJ1-4, with D uncertain. V was shortened by 7 bases and J by 4 bases, with 13 bases between the two germline ends. This CDR3 has 14 residues. The germline CDR1 and CDR2 sequences are SNHLY and FYNNEI. Here the CDR3 DNA reads TGTGCCAGCAAGATCAGCGGGATTAATGAAAAACTGTTTTTT. Its protein product is CASKISGINEKLFF. Together with reference TRBV2 and TRBJ1-4, the CDR3 gives the full variable domain: EPEVTQTPSHQVTQMGQEVILRCVPISNHLYFYWYRQILGQKVEFLVSFYNNEISEKSEIFDDQFSVERPDGSNFTLKIRSTKLEDSAMYFCASKISGINEKLFFGSGTQLSVL.

The J gene is TRBJ1-2, the V gene TRBV6-6; 11 bases match TRBD1. Germline V gene sequence: CDR1 MNHNY, CDR2 SVGAGI (reference sequence). The CDR3 covers 18 residues. After removal of 5 bases from V and 3 bases from J, the junction contained 14 bases not matched to a gene. CDR3 sequence: CASSLTGQGALIDYGYTF. CDR3 nucleotides: TGTGCCAGCAGTCTGACCGGACAGGGGGCGCTTATCGACTATGGCTACACCTTC.

This clone was observed a handful of times. J is TRBJ1-4 and V is TRBV7-2, with D unresolved. Deletions cut 3 bases from V and 10 bases from J, with 15 bases between. This CDR3 is built from 14 residues. CDR1 is SGHTA and CDR2 is FQGNSA in the germline V gene. For the CDR3, the DNA is TGTGCCAGCAGCTTGTCCAGGCCCCAAGGAAAACTGTTTTTT. Encoded protein: CASSLSRPQGKLFF.

The chain couples TRBV7-3 to TRBJ2-1; a weak D match, TRBD1 (6 bases). Germline-derived CDR1 and CDR2 are SGHTA and FQGTGA. V gave up 5 bases and J gave up 0 bases, with 17 bases separating them. The CDR3 runs to 17 residues. The CDR3 coding sequence is TGTGCCAGCAGCCTACGACAGGCAGGGCGCTCCTACAATGAGCAGTTCTTC. Its translation is CASSLRQAGRSYNEQFF.

This sequence joins TRBV14 and TRBJ1-1; 8 nucleotides align to TRBD1. The CDR3 runs 14 residues. V gave up 4 bases and J gave up 5 bases; unmatched junction bases: 6. Germline lookup yields CDR1 SGHDN and CDR2 FVKESK. The CDR3: CASSPADRGTEAFF. DNA for the CDR3: TGTGCCAGCAGCCCCGCCGACAGGGGAACTGAAGCTTTCTTT. The full variable domain, completed using reference TRBV14 and TRBJ1-1, is EAGVTQFPSHSVIEKGQTVTLRCDPISGHDNLYWYRRVMGKEIKFLLHFVKESKQDESGMPNNRFLAERTGGTYSTLKVQPAELEDSGVYFCASSPADRGTEAFFGQGTRLTVV.

The genes are TRBV15 and TRBJ1-2, with unresolved D. The CDR3 is 12 residues long. Germline V gene data show CDR1 as LNHNV and CDR2 as YYDKDF (reference sequence). The V gene lost 0 bases and the J gene lost 4 bases, with 3 bases spanning the gap. The CDR3: CATSRDIYGYTF. CDR3 nucleotide sequence: TGTGCCACCAGCAGAGACATCTATGGCTACACCTTC.

This clone turned up a few times. Other nucleotide sequences from this sample produce the same CDR3. The V and J genes are TRBV7-9 and TRBJ1-5; tentatively, D is TRBD1 (5 bases). Between the trimmed V and J ends, which lost 3 bases and 2 bases, there was a span of 8 bases. The CDR3 is 14 residues long. Per the germline V gene, CDR1 is SEHNR and CDR2 is FQNEAQ (reference sequence). CDR3 bases: TGTGCCAGCAGCTTGGGGGGAGGCAATCAGCCCCAGCATTTT. It encodes CASSLGGGNQPQHF.

CDR3 sequence (DNA): TGTGCCAGCAGTGATCCTAGTTTGAACACTGAAGCTTTCTTT. Amino acids: CASSDPSLNTEAFF. This sequence joins TRBV6-1 and TRBJ1-1; the D is unclear. V dropped 3 bases and J dropped 0 bases, with 8 bases sitting between them. The CDR3 consists of 14 residues. The germline CDR1 and CDR2 sequences are MNHNS and SASEGT.

The rearrangement joins TRBV6-1 to TRBJ2-3, with D maybe TRBD1 (6 bases). The CDR3 is made up of 18 amino acids. Per the germline V gene, CDR1 is MNHNS and CDR2 is SASEGT. V was clipped by 3 bases and J by 3 bases, with 22 bases between them. The CDR3 DNA is TGTGCCAGCAGTGAGTTTAGGGCGACAGGCTCTTCGACAGATACGCAGTATTTT. Translating gives CASSEFRATGSSTDTQYF.

V gene TRBV7-3 combines with J gene TRBJ2-3, with 14 nucleotides matching TRBD2. Losses at the gene ends were 5 bases for V and 2 bases for J; bases not matched to a gene: 6. In germline, CDR1 is SGHTA, CDR2 FQGTGA. The length of the CDR3 is 17 residues. CDR3 sequence (DNA): TGTGCCAGCAGCGCGCGACTAGCGGGGGGGCCCACAGATACGCAGTATTTT. This codes for CASSARLAGGPTDTQYF.

V and J are TRBV15 and TRBJ1-3, with a possible D match to TRBD1 (5 bases). The V end was cut by 0 bases, the J end by 0 bases, with 12 bases between. This CDR3 region has 17 residues. Germline values: CDR1 LNHNV, CDR2 YYDKDF (reference sequence). The CDR3 spells CATSRDPGPFSGNTIYF. CDR3 in DNA: TGTGCCACCAGCAGAGATCCAGGGCCTTTCTCTGGAAACACCATATATTTT.

V usage is TRBV18 and J usage is TRBJ1-6; no firm D call. Trimming took 3 bases from V and 7 from J, leaving 16 bases between them. The germline V gene has CDR1 KGHSH and CDR2 LQKENI. CDR3 size: 16 residues. CDR3 bases: TGTGCCAGCTCACCCAAGGAGGTCACCATAAATTCACCCCTCCACTTT. Its protein is CASSPKEVTINSPLHF.